The entry below gives a single T cell receptor (beta chain) sequence along with its context. The antigen it recognizes is unknown. Base quality data are lacking; no much larger clone is found one base away. V loses 5 bases, J loses 0 bases, and the germline ends lie 7 bases apart. The germline V gene (reference sequence) sets CDR1 to WNHNN and CDR2 to SYGVQD. The CDR3 runs 13 residues from the cysteine to the phenylalanine. This entry keeps only the CDR3 DNA: 39 bases, framed from base 1. This record belongs to a study of cytomegalovirus exposure and HLA in healthy donors (dated by TCRdb to about 2017). Regarding the complete study: According to a later analysis, the approximately 120 validation repertoires were produced on the same platform as the 666 repertoires of the first cohort. To predict cytomegalovirus infection status, the study combined high-throughput TCR immunosequencing, statistical association of individual TCRs with disease status, and machine learning. A separate validation cohort of 100 to 150 different subjects was used in addition to the roughly 700-subject first cohort. The study aimed to test whether cataloging public T cell receptors could reveal signatures of past pathogen exposure. Overall study results and their limits: In both the original and validation cohorts, the classifier was reported to diagnose cytomegalovirus status with high specificity and sensitivity. While some public TCRs were present in many individuals, most TCR sequences turned up only very rarely across donors. In vitro tests confirmed that a few of the cytomegalovirus-associated TCR beta chains recognize cytomegalovirus antigens. In a later analysis, TCRs clustered in the first cohort were found to also tend to co-occur in the approximately 120 validation repertoires, with around 94% of cluster scores above 0. A later analysis lacked HLA typing for the validation cohort, so it scored co-occurrence in that cohort across all 110 or so repertoires. The authors suggested that the approach could potentially be extended to other disease states and immunological phenotypes. The study gave a list of 150 to 200 TCR beta chains associated with cytomegalovirus.

Library preparation was by the immunoSEQ multiplex PCR assay. Per the source publication's procedure: To diagnose cytomegalovirus status from the catalog of TCR beta chain sequences, a statistical classification framework was built. TCRdb carries this immuneACCESS record with in-frame sequences only. Its versions omit some clonotypes, under half of them owing to an unresolved V gene in the studies checked, with the rest unexplained. That table gives V, J and clone size, and the DNA gave D and trimming. The sample profile shows 300,000 or so clones; around 90% of them were found once. Of the sample, around 0.91% falls within the top ten clones. The donors belonged to the validation cohort of over a hundred subjects, which was separate from the approximately 700-subject first cohort.

What was sequenced was PBMCs. The sequence was obtained from a man aged 25-45 years in good health and CMV-seronegative. The sequence joins TRBV10-1 to TRBJ1-1, and TRBD1 may be the D gene, going by 5 matching bases. The CDR3 region reads CASSQGMNTEAFF. At the DNA level, the sequence is TGCGCCAGCAGTCAGGGCATGAACACTGAAGCTTTCTTT.